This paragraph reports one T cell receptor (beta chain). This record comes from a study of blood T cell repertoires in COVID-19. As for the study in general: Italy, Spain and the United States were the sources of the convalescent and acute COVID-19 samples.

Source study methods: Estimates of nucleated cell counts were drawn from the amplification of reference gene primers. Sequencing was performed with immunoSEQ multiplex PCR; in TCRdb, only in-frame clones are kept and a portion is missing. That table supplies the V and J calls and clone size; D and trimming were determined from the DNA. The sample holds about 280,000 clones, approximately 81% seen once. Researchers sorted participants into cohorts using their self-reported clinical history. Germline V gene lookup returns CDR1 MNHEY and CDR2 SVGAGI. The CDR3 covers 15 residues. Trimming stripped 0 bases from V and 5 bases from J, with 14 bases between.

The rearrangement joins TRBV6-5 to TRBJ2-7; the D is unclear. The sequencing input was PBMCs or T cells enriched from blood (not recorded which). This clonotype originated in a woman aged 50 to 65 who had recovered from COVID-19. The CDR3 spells CASSYSAQNGDEQYF. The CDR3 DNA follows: TGTGCCAGCAGTTACTCAGCCCAGAACGGAGACGAGCAGTACTTC.